Included here is one T cell receptor beta chain sequence, with context. This sample is drawn from a study of blood T cell repertoires in COVID-19. Overall study context: COVID-19 samples from acute and convalescent phases originated in the United States, Italy and Spain. PBMCs, B-cell-depleted T cells, or T cells provided the cDNA or gDNA that made up the material.

Germline lookup yields CDR1 MNHNY and CDR2 SVGAGI (reference sequence). This CDR3 has 15 amino acids. J was trimmed by 5 bases and V by 6 bases; bases with no gene match: 12. The authors' processing: From reference gene primer amplification, estimates of nucleated cell counts were derived. Profiling relied on immunoSEQ multiplex PCR, and the TCRdb table lists in-frame clones only, not all of them. That table gives V, J and clone size, and the DNA gave D and trimming. The table includes 180,000 or so clones, about 88% detected once. The source of this sequence is an elderly woman with acute or convalescent COVID-19. Sequenced material: peripheral blood. This chain uses TRBV6-6 with TRBJ2-7; TRBD2 agrees at 8 bases. The CDR3 coding sequence is TGTGCCAGCAGCCGCGGGGCGGGACTAGGCAACGAGCAGTACTTC. Its translation is CASSRGAGLGNEQYF.